A single T cell receptor beta chain is shown here with its context. Only a few counts were recorded for this clone. Its antigen has not been determined. There are no base qualities to consult, and no much larger clone falls within one base. Additional DNA sequences in this sample encode the identical CDR3. In Seattle, one collaborating source enrolled patients while the infection was active and tracked those patients longitudinally over the course of disease. Whole blood was collected in K2EDTA tubes by collaborating institutions according to the institutions' own protocols. For TCRbeta analysis, collaborator samples were shipped as frozen whole blood, as isolated PBMCs, or as DNA extracted from either sample type. This record belongs to a study of blood T cell repertoires in COVID-19 (TCRdb year 2020). In the study overall: Samples from collaborators originated in the United States, Italy and Spain and spanned both the acute and convalescent phases of COVID-19. Samples were obtained from the ongoing ImmuneRACE study (first 160 participants) and from some 1,200 subjects provided by 6 global collaborators. A de-identified subject ID, COVID-19 status, age in years and sex were almost always included in the sample metadata. Where available, HLA class I and class II types were taken from metadata supplied by the sample provider and were not determined by assay-based typing. The material from the prospective study consisted of cDNA or gDNA derived from T cells, B-cell-depleted T cells, or PBMCs. The dataset comprised deeply sampled blood TCRbeta repertoires from subjects exposed to, actively infected with, or recovered from COVID-19. The repertoires were released in a freely available public database meant as a resource for research on the immune response to SARS-CoV-2.

V is reduced by 5 bases and J by 0 bases, leaving a spacing of 10 bases between them. The CDR3 runs 14 amino acids, cysteine and phenylalanine included. The entry retains the CDR3 DNA only, 42 bases that are in frame from base 1. CDR1 LNHDA and CDR2 SQIVND were looked up in the germline V gene (reference sequence). TCRbeta CDR3 regions were amplified from genomic DNA using the immunoSEQ Assay, a bias-controlled multiplex PCR. As for the original processing: The number of nucleated cells in each sample was estimated from the amplification of reference gene primers within the assay. Sequence reads were collapsed and filtered to measure the absolute abundance of every unique TCRbeta CDR3 rearrangement. For each sample, productive Simpson clonality was calculated by taking the square root of Simpson's diversity index across productive rearrangements. The table was pulled from immuneACCESS by TCRdb, which kept in-frame rearrangements only. Such tables lose some clones; where checked, under half of the loss comes from unresolved V genes, and the rest has no known cause. The D gene and trimming were derived from the DNA, and the V and J assignments and clone size from that table. The sample has about 300,000 clones on record, 75% to 90% of them singletons. The ten largest make up approximately 6.5% of the sample.

General findings and caveats noted by the study authors: How much clinical and demographic metadata was included differed by source and by participant, and the metadata was provided uncurated.

The receptor was isolated from a woman in her 50s with COVID-19, enrolled during active disease. The chain is assembled from TRBV19 and TRBJ1-1; the D gene is possibly TRBD1, with 6 bases matching. Specimen: peripheral blood. The CDR3 corresponds to CASSPQGLNTEAFF. The nucleotides read TGTGCCAGTAGTCCCCAGGGGTTGAACACTGAAGCTTTCTTT.